This note documents a single T cell receptor beta chain sequence. Antigen: not known. This entry comes from a study of vaccination and CD4 T cells after COVID-19. At the level of the study: Nasal swab PCR detected SARS-CoV-2 in convalescent patients, who comprised roughly nine mild cases and one severe case.

Indicated treatment: approximately nine-day PBMC culture with coronavirus spike peptide pools or control peptides (ViraFEST assay). For ViraFEST, peptide pools expanded antigen-specific T cells, after which the TCRs were sequenced. Researchers used the Oncomine TCR Beta short-read assay to sequence DNA from cultured CD4+ T cells. From cultured CD4+ T cells, genomic DNA was extracted. Each CDR3 protein is one row after TCRdb ran MiXCR on the PCR reads. Of thousands of distinct CDR3 sequences listed, 48% were seen once; the top ten hold 30% to 40%. The receptor was derived from a human donor who had recovered from COVID-19. Sequenced material: CD4+ T cells from blood, cultured in vitro.

The CDR3 protein is CASSVIRGNQPQHF. The CDR3 nucleotides read TGTGCCAGCAGTGTTATAAGGGGCAATCAGCCCCAGCATTTT. The rearrangement joins TRBV2 to TRBJ1-5, with D hard to call. CDR3 size: 14 residues. V gave up 4 bases and J gave up 2 bases, with 9 bases separating them. Germline V gene sequence: CDR1 SNHLY, CDR2 FYNNEI.